The rows below give T cell receptor beta chains drawn from one sample of a study of blood T cell repertoires in COVID-19. Profiled with immunoSEQ multiplex PCR; TCRdb holds only in-frame clones, not every one. The sample includes some 130,000 clones, 77% of them seen just once. The sample consisted of peripheral blood. These receptors were obtained from an older man with acute or convalescent COVID-19. Both conserved end residues are part of each CDR3. Each record gives: V gene, CDR3 protein.

V: TRBV19
CDR3: CASSSRRGGSVRDTEAFF

V: TRBV4-3
CDR3: CASSQAYSHNYGYTF

V: TRBV28
CDR3: CASRTQGGGYTF

V: TRBV13
CDR3: CASSLGTYTGELFF

V: TRBV18
CDR3: CASSPGQAYTEAFF

V: TRBV19
CDR3: CASSDRLNTEAFF

V: TRBV7-2
CDR3: CASSLKRDSYNSPLHF

V: TRBV2
CDR3: CASSDPGYTF

V: TRBV5-6
CDR3: CASSWGHNQETQYF

V: TRBV5-1
CDR3: CASSNKQGPGETQYF

V: TRBV11-2
CDR3: CASRKPGLAGGYNTGELFF

V: TRBV3-1/TRBV3-2
CDR3: CASSQELTRGAEAFF

V: TRBV9
CDR3: CASSRTPTNEKLFF

V: TRBV2
CDR3: CASSKNPGGASTDTQYF

V: TRBV7-9
CDR3: CASSPAKGGDTQYF

V: TRBV7-6
CDR3: CASAVSGTGGETQYF

V: TRBV3-1/TRBV3-2
CDR3: CASSRGQGGYGYTF

V: TRBV27
CDR3: CASSPGQGGTGELFF

V: TRBV12-3/TRBV12-4
CDR3: CASSSTGADEQFF

V: TRBV7-3
CDR3: CASSLMGRVDEQFF

V: TRBV6-6
CDR3: CASSYGGGYTGELFF

V: TRBV18
CDR3: CASSSTVSNYGYTF

V: TRBV30
CDR3: CAWSVRDRPDKLFF

V: TRBV7-9
CDR3: CASSYMEWNEQFF

V: TRBV7-6
CDR3: CASSPQRGASYEQYF

V: TRBV28
CDR3: CASTPKNWAGVRETQYF

V: TRBV6-6
CDR3: CASSYWLAGVTDTQYF

V: TRBV4-3
CDR3: CASSQGTGETQYF

V: TRBV7-2
CDR3: CASSPKYEQYF

V: TRBV6-2/TRBV6-3
CDR3: CASSAGQGREQYF

V: TRBV4-1
CDR3: CASSPHYTDTQYF

V: TRBV5-1
CDR3: CASSLTVMNTEAFF

V: TRBV5-1
CDR3: CASSNPGNYGYTF

V: TRBV12-3/TRBV12-4
CDR3: CASSPGQKNIQYF

V: TRBV5-1
CDR3: CASSLTGQGRNTIYF

V: TRBV7-9
CDR3: CASSFGGGVAGELFF

V: TRBV9
CDR3: CASSADLSSGNTIYF

V: TRBV6-6
CDR3: CASSYQAFTDTQYF

V: TRBV6-4
CDR3: CASSDTDSNTEAFF

V: TRBV5-6
CDR3: CASSWSGKNTGELFF

V: TRBV28
CDR3: CATTRGTEAFF

V: TRBV5-1
CDR3: CASRLEAGEFSEAFF

V: TRBV2
CDR3: CASSSPRGDTNYGYTF

V: TRBV6-5
CDR3: CASSYVRGIGELFF

V: TRBV7-9
CDR3: CASSGGGNTIYF